The rows below give T cell receptor beta chains drawn from one sample of a study of monozygotic twins with inflammatory bowel disease. TCRdb re-called the 5' RACE reads and shows each CDR3 protein once, DNA omitted. This repertoire includes about 93,000 distinct CDR3 sequences. Sequencing was carried out using blood. The receptors shown here come from a human donor with ulcerative colitis or Crohn's disease, or a healthy co-twin of an affected twin (not recorded which). Both conserved end residues are part of each CDR3. Each record gives: J gene, clone size, V gene, CDR3 protein. Expanded clones are given a class, and other clones once, few, many or no size at all.

TRBJ2-2,.,TRBV15,CATAYSPNTGELFF
TRBJ2-6,.,TRBV10-2,CASSGRKGEGANVLTF
TRBJ2-7,.,TRBV6-5,CASSSIDSYEQYF
TRBJ1-1,.,TRBV6-1,CASMGLGNTEAFF
TRBJ2-7,.,TRBV5-1,CASSLASTGAREQYF
TRBJ1-1,.,TRBV3-1,CASSPTGSSRAFF
TRBJ2-1,.,TRBV5-6,CASSLRHPGNEQFF
TRBJ1-5,.,TRBV7-6,CASSGRNQPQHF
TRBJ1-4,.,TRBV18,CASSPRGRIEEKLFF
TRBJ2-7,.,TRBV5-1,CASSLTGVASYEQYF
TRBJ2-3,.,TRBV24-1,CATSGLAGSSDTQYF
TRBJ1-4,.,TRBV6-7,CASSYSGCTTNEKLFF
TRBJ1-2,.,TRBV7-9,CASSLEQGAGGYTF
TRBJ1-5,.,TRBV7-9,CASSLGDYAFQPQHF
TRBJ1-6,.,TRBV27,CASSLSGGRGSPLHF
TRBJ1-5,.,TRBV5-1,CASSLLPTTNNNQPQHF
TRBJ2-7,.,TRBV5-6,CASSLPRTGGYEQYF
TRBJ2-2,.,TRBV19,CASNLNGQAVTGELFF
TRBJ2-1,.,TRBV5-6,CASSKGGVAFF
TRBJ1-6,.,TRBV7-9,CASSFWGYNSPLHF
TRBJ2-1,.,TRBV5-6,CASSSTRPQHEQFF
TRBJ1-4,.,TRBV6-2/TRBV6-3,CASSYSRTSYSSFATNEKLFF
TRBJ2-1,.,TRBV10-3,CAISVQLLYNEQFF
TRBJ1-1,.,TRBV4-2,CASSQVGMNTEAFF
TRBJ2-1,.,TRBV18,CASSHSVPSGVHNEQFF
TRBJ2-4,.,TRBV5-1,CASSLRAGTKNIQYF
TRBJ1-2,.,TRBV19,CASTLSGQGAGNYGYTF
TRBJ2-3,.,TRBV20-1,CSARNPLRTDTQYF
TRBJ2-7,.,TRBV18,CASSPTGHEQYF
TRBJ1-1,.,TRBV7-2,CASSLAAAMGWRTEAFF
TRBJ1-1,.,TRBV2,CASSRQGVTEAFF
TRBJ2-1,.,TRBV18,CASSSPSAYNEQFF
TRBJ1-4,.,TRBV6-6,CASTQDGNEKLFF
TRBJ2-2,.,TRBV5-1,CASSGVQMNTGELFF
TRBJ1-2,.,TRBV5-6,CASSFRGTYGYTF
TRBJ1-1,.,TRBV20-1,CSAAGQIEKTEAFF
TRBJ2-6,.,TRBV25-1,CARADRAGANVLTF
TRBJ1-2,.,TRBV7-2,CASSLGKNYGYTF
TRBJ2-2,.,TRBV2,CASRENTGELFF
TRBJ1-5,.,TRBV7-9,CASSLYGNQPQHF
TRBJ1-5,.,TRBV6-1,CASREGGPNQPQHF
TRBJ2-7,.,TRBV5-1,CASSKDGSYEQYF
TRBJ2-3,.,TRBV10-3,CAIREPGTDTQYF
TRBJ1-5,.,TRBV10-3,CATSKTGEDQPQHF
TRBJ2-7,.,TRBV21-1,CASSKAGGLSFVHEQYF
TRBJ2-1,medium-sized,TRBV5-1,CASIPDSGGYNEQFF
TRBJ2-3,.,TRBV5-1,CASSSSLSTDTQYF
TRBJ2-5,.,TRBV6-1,CASSEMETQYF
TRBJ1-4,.,TRBV5-1,CASSKGQGRVEKLFF
TRBJ1-5,.,TRBV18,CASSPDTGTSNQPQHF
TRBJ2-7,.,TRBV12-3/TRBV12-4,CASSFRTSYEQYF
TRBJ2-7,.,TRBV5-6,CASSLRTNSYEQYF
TRBJ1-2,.,TRBV5-1,CASSLDRYGYTF